This entry lists 10 T cell receptor beta chains sequenced from one sample in a study of blood T cell repertoires in COVID-19. Data came from immunoSEQ multiplex PCR; TCRdb stores just in-frame clones and leaves some out. The sample consists of 100,000 to 150,000 clones, 60% to 85% of them appearing once. Sequencing was carried out using peripheral blood. These receptors came from a human donor with acute or convalescent COVID-19. The donor label of this sample is uncertain.

This clone turned up a few times. The chain links TRBV7-9 to TRBJ2-7; 10 positions match TRBD1. Per the germline V gene, CDR1 is SEHNR and CDR2 is FQNEAQ (reference sequence). The CDR3 spans 13 residues. Germline trimming cut 4 bases from V and 3 bases from J; bases unmatched to any gene: 0. The CDR3 DNA follows: TGTGCCAGCAGCTGGGACAGGGGCTACGAGCAGTACGTC. This translates into CASSWDRGYEQYV.

This chain joins TRBV29-1 and TRBJ2-7, with TRBD2 identical over 9 bases. Trimming took 4 bases from V and 0 from J; bases not matched to a gene: 7. Germline assignment: CDR1 SQVTM and CDR2 ANQGSEA. The CDR3 has 15 amino acids. The CDR3 DNA is TGCAGCGTTGTATTAGCGGGGGTTTACTCCTACGAGCAGTACTTC. Its translation: CSVVLAGVYSYEQYF.

This clone has only a few counts. V is TRBV5-1 and J is TRBJ2-3; D gene uncertain. The germline V gene has CDR1 SGHRS and CDR2 YFSETQ. Deletions cut 7 bases from V and 1 base from J, with 10 bases between. The CDR3 runs to 13 residues. CDR3 bases: TGCGCCAGCCGTCTCCAGGGCACAGATACGCAGTATTTT. This sequence encodes CASRLQGTDTQYF. Full variable domain (remainder filled in from reference TRBV5-1 and TRBJ2-3): KAGVTQTPRYLIKTRGQQVTLSCSPISGHRSVSWYQQTPGQGLQFLFEYFSETQRNKGNFPGRFSGRQFSNSRSEMNVSTLELGDSALYLCASRLQGTDTQYFGPGTRLTVL.

This chain joins TRBV30 and TRBJ1-3; D uncertain. CDR1 and CDR2 (germline): GTSNPN, SVGIG (reference sequence). Trimming removed 0 bases at V and 4 bases at J, with 10 bases between. This CDR3 is built from 14 residues. Written as DNA, the CDR3 is TGTGCCTGGAGTGTTGGTCGAGGCGGAAACACCATATATTTT. Translating it yields CAWSVGRGGNTIYF.

This clone was seen only a few times. V gene TRBV7-2 combines with J gene TRBJ1-3; D perhaps matches TRBD1 (5 bases). Between the trimmed V and J ends, which lost 2 bases and 2 bases, there was a span of 7 bases. The CDR3 totals 14 residues. CDR1 and CDR2 from the germline V gene are SGHTA and FQGNSA. In DNA, the CDR3 is TGTGCCAGCAGCTTAAAACAGGCTGGAAACACCATATATTTT. Amino acids: CASSLKQAGNTIYF.

This sequence joins TRBV7-9 and TRBJ2-3, with a possible D match to TRBD1 (6 bases). The germline V gene has CDR1 SEHNR and CDR2 FQNEAQ (reference sequence). V was clipped by 4 bases and J by 1 base, with 15 bases between them. This CDR3 is built from 16 residues. The CDR3 region has the DNA TGTGCCAGCAGCTATGGGGGCCTAGGGGGCACAGATACGCAGTATTTT. Protein sequence: CASSYGGLGGTDTQYF. Using reference TRBV7-9 and TRBJ2-3 for the parts outside the CDR3, the full variable domain is DTGVSQNPRHKITKRGQNVTFRCDPISEHNRLYWYRQTLGQGPEFLTYFQNEAQLEKSRLLSDRFSAERPKGSFSTLEIQRTEQGDSAMYLCASSYGGLGGTDTQYFGPGTRLTVL.

The chain carries TRBV5-1 and TRBJ1-2; 7 nucleotides align to TRBD1. V shed 4 bases and J 12 bases; nucleotides not matched to a gene: 18. Looked up from germline, CDR1 is SGHRS and CDR2 is YFSETQ. This CDR3 has 15 residues. The CDR3 is CASSPGTVQGSLNTF. DNA of the CDR3: TGCGCCAGCAGCCCCGGGACAGTCCAAGGGTCCCTCAACACCTTC.

The chain is built from TRBV12-3 or TRBV12-4 and TRBJ2-7; 9 bases line up with TRBD2. V shed 6 bases, J shed 7 bases, and the junction held 4 bases outside the gene matches. The CDR3 is 12 amino acids. CDR3 bases: TGTGCCAGCAGCCTAGCGGGGAGAGAGCAGTACTTC. The encoded protein is CASSLAGREQYF.

The rearrangement uses TRBV28 and TRBJ1-4, with 8 bases that match TRBD1. V trimming: 2 bases; J trimming: 6 bases; junction bases outside the gene matches: 2. CDR1 and CDR2 (germline): MDHEN, SYDVKM. The CDR3 covers 14 residues. This CDR3 is CASSLRTGYEKLFF. In DNA form, the CDR3 reads TGTGCCAGCAGTTTACGGACAGGGTATGAAAAACTGTTTTTT.

This chain links TRBV28 with TRBJ1-4; D not resolved. The CDR3 is 12 amino acids. The V gene's germline CDR1 is MDHEN and CDR2 SYDVKM. Trimming removed 8 bases at V and 7 bases at J, with 11 bases between. Written as DNA, the CDR3 is TGTGCCAGCCGGGGAGACGGTGAAAAACTGTTTTTT. This encodes CASRGDGEKLFF.